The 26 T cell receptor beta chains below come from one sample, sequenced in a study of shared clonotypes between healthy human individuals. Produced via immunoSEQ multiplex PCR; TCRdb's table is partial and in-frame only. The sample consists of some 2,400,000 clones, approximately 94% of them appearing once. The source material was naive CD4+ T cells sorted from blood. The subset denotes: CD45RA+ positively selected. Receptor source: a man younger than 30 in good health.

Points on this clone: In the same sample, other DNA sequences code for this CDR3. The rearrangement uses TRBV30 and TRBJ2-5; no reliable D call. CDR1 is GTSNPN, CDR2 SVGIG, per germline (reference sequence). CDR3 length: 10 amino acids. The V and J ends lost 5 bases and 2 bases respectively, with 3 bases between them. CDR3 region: CAWEQETQYF. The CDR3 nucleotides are TGTGCCTGGGAGCAAGAGACCCAGTACTTC.

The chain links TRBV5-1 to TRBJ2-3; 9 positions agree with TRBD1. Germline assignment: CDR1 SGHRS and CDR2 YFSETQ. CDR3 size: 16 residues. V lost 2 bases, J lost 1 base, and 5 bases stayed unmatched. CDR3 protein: CASSFGQGIGTDTQYF. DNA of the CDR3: TGCGCCAGCAGCTTTGGACAGGGGATTGGCACAGATACGCAGTATTTT.

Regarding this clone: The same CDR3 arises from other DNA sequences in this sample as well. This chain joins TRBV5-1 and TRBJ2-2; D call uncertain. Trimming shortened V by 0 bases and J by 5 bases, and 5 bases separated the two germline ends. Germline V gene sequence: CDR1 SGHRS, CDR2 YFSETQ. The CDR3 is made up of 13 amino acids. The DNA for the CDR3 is TGCGCCAGCAGCTTGGAGGGTACCGGGGAGCTGTTTTTT. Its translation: CASSLEGTGELFF.

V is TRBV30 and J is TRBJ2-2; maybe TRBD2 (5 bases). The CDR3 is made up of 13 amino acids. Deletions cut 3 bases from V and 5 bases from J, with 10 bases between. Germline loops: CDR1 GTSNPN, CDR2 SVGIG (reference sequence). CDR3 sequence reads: CAWRASTTGELFF. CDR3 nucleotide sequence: TGTGCCTGGAGAGCTAGCACGACCGGGGAGCTGTTTTTT.

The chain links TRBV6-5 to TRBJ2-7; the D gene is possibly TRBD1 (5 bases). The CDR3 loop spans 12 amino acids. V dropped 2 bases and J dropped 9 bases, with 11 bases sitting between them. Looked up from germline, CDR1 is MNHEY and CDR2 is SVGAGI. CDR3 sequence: CASSYRGSGQYF. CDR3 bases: TGTGCCAGCAGTTACAGGGGTTCCGGGCAGTACTTC.

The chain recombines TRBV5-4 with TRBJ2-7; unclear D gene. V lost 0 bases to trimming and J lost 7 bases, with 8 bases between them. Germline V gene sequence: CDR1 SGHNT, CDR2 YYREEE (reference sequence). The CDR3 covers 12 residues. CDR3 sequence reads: CASSLALREQYF. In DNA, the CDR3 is TGTGCCAGCAGCTTGGCCTTAAGGGAGCAGTACTTC.

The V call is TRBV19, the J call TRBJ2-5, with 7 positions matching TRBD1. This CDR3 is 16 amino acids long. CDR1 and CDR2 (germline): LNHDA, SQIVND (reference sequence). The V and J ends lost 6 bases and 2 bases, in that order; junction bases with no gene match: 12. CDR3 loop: CASSPGWGQFQETQYF. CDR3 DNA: TGTGCCAGTAGCCCCGGGTGGGGACAGTTTCAAGAGACCCAGTACTTC.

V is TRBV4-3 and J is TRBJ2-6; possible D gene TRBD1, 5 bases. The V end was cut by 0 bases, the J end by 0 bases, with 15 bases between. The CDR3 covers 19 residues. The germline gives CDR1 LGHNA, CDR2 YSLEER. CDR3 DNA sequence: TGCGCCAGCAGCCAAGATTCGGGCAGGGCGATCTCTGGGGCCAACGTCCTGACTTTC. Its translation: CASSQDSGRAISGANVLTF.

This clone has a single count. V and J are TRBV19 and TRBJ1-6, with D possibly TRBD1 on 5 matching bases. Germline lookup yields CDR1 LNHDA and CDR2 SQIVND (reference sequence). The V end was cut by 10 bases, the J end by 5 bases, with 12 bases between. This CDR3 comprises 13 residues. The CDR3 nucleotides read TGTGCCACCTCGGACACAGATAATTCACCCCTCCACTTT. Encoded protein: CATSDTDNSPLHF.

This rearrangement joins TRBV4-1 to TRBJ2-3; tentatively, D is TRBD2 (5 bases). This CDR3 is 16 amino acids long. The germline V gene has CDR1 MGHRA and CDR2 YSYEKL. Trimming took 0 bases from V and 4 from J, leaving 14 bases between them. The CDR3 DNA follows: TGCGCCAGCAGCCAAGAAAGCGGCGCCGGGCCAGATACGCAGTATTTT. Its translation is CASSQESGAGPDTQYF.

In nucleotides, the CDR3 is TGCGCCAGCAGCATACTAGCGGGGGGCCTCACCGGGGAGCTGTTTTTT. Its translation: CASSILAGGLTGELFF. The chain employs TRBV5-1 and TRBJ2-2, with 12 bases identical to TRBD2. The ends lost 4 bases at V and 4 bases at J; junction bases unmatched: 5. CDR3 length equals 16 residues. Looked up from germline, CDR1 is SGHRS and CDR2 is YFSETQ.

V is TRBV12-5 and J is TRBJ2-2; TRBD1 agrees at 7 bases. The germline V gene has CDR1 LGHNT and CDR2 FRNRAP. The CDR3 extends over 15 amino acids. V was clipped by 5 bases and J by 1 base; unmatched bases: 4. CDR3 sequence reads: CASGKGARNTGELFF. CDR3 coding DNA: TGTGCTAGTGGTAAGGGGGCGAGGAACACCGGGGAGCTGTTTTTT. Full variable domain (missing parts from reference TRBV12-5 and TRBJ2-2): DARVTQTPRHKVTEMGQEVTMRCQPILGHNTVFWYRQTMMQGLELLAYFRNRAPLDDSGMPKDRFSAEMPDATLATLKIQPSEPRDSAVYFCASGKGARNTGELFFGEGSRLTVL.

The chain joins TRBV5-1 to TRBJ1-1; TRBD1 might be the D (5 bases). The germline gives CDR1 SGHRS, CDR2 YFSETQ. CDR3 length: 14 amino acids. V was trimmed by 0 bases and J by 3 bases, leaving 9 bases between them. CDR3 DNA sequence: TGCGCCAGCAGCTTGGGAGGGGACCACACTGAAGCTTTCTTT. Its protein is CASSLGGDHTEAFF.

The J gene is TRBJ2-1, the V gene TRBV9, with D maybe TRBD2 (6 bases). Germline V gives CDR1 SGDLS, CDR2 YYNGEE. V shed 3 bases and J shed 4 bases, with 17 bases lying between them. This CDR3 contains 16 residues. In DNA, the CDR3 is TGTGCCAGCAGCGAAGGGACTCCCGAGAGTTACAATGAGCAGTTCTTC. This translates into CASSEGTPESYNEQFF. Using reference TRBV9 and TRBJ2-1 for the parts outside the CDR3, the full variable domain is DSGVTQTPKHLITATGQRVTLRCSPRSGDLSVYWYQQSLDQGLQFLIQYYNGEERAKGNILERFSAQQFPDLHSELNLSSLELGDSALYFCASSEGTPESYNEQFFGPGTRLTVL.

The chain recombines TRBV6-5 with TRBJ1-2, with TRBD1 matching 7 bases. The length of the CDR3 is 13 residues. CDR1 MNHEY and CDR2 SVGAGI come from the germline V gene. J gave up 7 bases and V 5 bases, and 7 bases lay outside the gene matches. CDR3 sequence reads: CASSKTGSVGYTF. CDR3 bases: TGTGCCAGCAGTAAGACAGGGTCGGTTGGCTACACCTTC.

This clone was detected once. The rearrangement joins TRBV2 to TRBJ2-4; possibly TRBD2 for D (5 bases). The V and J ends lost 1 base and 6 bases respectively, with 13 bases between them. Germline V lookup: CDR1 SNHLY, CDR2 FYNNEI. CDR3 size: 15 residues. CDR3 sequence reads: CASSEVINGINIQYF. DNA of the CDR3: TGTGCCAGCAGTGAAGTAATCAACGGGATAAACATTCAGTACTTC.

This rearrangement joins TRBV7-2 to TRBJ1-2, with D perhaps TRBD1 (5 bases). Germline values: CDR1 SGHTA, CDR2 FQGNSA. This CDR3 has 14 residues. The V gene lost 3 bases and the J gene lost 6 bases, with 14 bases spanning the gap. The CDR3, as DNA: TGTGCCAGCAGCTTTGGGGGGAAATGGGATGGCTACACCTTC. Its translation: CASSFGGKWDGYTF.

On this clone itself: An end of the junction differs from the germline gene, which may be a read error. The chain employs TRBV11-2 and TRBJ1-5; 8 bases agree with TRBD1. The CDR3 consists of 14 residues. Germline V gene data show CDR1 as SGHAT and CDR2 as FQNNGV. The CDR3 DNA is TGTGCCAGCAGCTTACCAGGGGGCAACCAGCCCCAGCATTTT. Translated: CASSLPGGNQPQHF.

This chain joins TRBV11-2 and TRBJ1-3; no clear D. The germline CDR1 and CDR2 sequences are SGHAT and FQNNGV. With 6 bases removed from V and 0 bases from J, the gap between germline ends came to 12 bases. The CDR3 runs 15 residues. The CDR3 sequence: CASRSWGRSGNTIYF. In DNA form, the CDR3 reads TGTGCCAGCAGGAGCTGGGGTCGCTCTGGAAACACCATATATTTT. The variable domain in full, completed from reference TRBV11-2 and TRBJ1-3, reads EAGVAQSPRYKIIEKRQSVAFWCNPISGHATLYWYQQILGQGPKLLIQFQNNGVVDDSQLPKDRFSAERLKGVDSTLKIQPAKLEDSAVYLCASRSWGRSGNTIYFGEGSWLTVV.

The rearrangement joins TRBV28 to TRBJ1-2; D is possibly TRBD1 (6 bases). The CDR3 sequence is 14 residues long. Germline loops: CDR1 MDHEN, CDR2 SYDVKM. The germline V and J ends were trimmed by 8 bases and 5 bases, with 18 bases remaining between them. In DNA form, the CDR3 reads TGTGCCAGCGGAACAGGGAATTCATTATATGGCTACACCTTC. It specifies CASGTGNSLYGYTF.

The CDR3 here is CASKPEYNSPLHF. The CDR3, as DNA: TGTGCCAGCAAGCCTGAGTATAATTCACCCCTCCACTTT. The V call is TRBV13, the J call TRBJ1-6; D gene unclear. This CDR3 has 13 amino acids. Germline CDR1 reads PRHDT; CDR2 reads FYEKMQ (reference sequence). Trimming shortened V by 7 bases and J by 4 bases, and 8 bases separated the two germline ends.

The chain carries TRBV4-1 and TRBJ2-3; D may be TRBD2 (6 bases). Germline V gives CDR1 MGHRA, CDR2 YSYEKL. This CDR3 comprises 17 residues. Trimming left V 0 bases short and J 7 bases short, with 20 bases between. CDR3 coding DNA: TGCGCCAGCAGCCAAGAGTCAGGGACTTTCAATAAAAATACGCAGTATTTT. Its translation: CASSQESGTFNKNTQYF.

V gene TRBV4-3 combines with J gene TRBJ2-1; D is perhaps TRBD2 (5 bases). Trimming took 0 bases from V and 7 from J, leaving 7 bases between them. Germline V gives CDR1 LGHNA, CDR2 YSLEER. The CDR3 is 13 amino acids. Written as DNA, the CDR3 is TGCGCCAGCAGCCAAGAGGAGCGGAATGAGCAGTTCTTC. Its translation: CASSQEERNEQFF.

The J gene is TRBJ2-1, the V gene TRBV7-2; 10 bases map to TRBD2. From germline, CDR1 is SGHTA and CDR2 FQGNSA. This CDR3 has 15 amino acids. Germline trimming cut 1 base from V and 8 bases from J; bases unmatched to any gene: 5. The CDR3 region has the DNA TGTGCCAGCAGCTTAGGGGCTAGCGGGGGCTATGAGCAGTTCTTC. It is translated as CASSLGASGGYEQFF. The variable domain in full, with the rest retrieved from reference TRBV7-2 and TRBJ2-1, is GAGVSQSPSNKVTEKGKDVELRCDPISGHTALYWYRQSLGQGLEFLIYFQGNSAPDKSGLPSDRFSAERTGGSVSTLTIQRTQQEDSAVYLCASSLGASGGYEQFFGPGTRLTVL.

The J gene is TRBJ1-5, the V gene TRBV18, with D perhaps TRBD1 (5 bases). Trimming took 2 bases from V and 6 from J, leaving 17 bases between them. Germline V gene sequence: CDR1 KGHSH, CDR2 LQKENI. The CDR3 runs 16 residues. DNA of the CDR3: TGTGCCAGCTCACCATCTACGTCCCACAGGTTTCAGCCCCAGCATTTT. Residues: CASSPSTSHRFQPQHF.

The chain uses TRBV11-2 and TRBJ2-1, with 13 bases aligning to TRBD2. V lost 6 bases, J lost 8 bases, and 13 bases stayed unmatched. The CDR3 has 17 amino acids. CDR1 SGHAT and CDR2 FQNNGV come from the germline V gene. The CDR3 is CASSISSRTSGSDEQFF. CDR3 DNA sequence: TGTGCCAGCAGTATCAGTTCCCGGACTAGCGGGAGTGATGAGCAGTTCTTC. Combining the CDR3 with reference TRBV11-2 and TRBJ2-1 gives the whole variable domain EAGVAQSPRYKIIEKRQSVAFWCNPISGHATLYWYQQILGQGPKLLIQFQNNGVVDDSQLPKDRFSAERLKGVDSTLKIQPAKLEDSAVYLCASSISSRTSGSDEQFFGPGTRLTVL.